This TCR beta chain was captured by sequencing in a study of shared clonotypes between healthy human individuals. Study at large: The study used three CD4 naive, three CD4 memory, two CD8 naive and one CD8 memory plate per donor.

V shed 4 bases and J 9 bases; nucleotides not matched to a gene: 12. The germline V gene encodes CDR1 MGHRA and CDR2 YSYEKL. The CDR3 runs 16 residues. In the case of this clone: The antigen remains undetermined.

Study-level findings and limits: Naive subsets generally exceeded memory subsets in estimated richness. Researchers sampled blood only, noting tissue repertoires likely differ.

Researchers ran the assay at a deep level. Clones were read by immunoSEQ multiplex PCR, and TCRdb kept only the in-frame ones, dropping some. The table has approximately 530,000 clones, roughly 95% seen once. The receptor was isolated from a woman between 25 and 40 years old in good health. The chain employs TRBV4-1 and TRBJ2-1; 10 positions match TRBD2. The sequenced sample was naive CD4+ T cells sorted from blood. Subset defined: CD45RA+ positively selected. The CDR3 region is CASSPRFVAGGAEQFF. The DNA of the CDR3 is TGCGCCAGCAGCCCCCGTTTCGTAGCGGGAGGAGCTGAGCAGTTCTTC.